The 14 T cell receptor beta chains reported below all come from one sample, sequenced in a study of cytomegalovirus exposure and HLA in healthy donors. 60 Vbeta and 13 Jbeta primers were used in PCR. The protocol was immunoSEQ multiplex PCR, while the TCRdb copy is restricted to in-frame clones and leaves out a portion. The data hold 70,000 to 90,000 clones, with about 66% observed a single time. Sequencing was carried out using PBMCs. These receptors were collected from a man aged 55-75 years in good health and CMV-seropositive.

This clone was seen once. The chain combines TRBV7-8 with TRBJ2-7, with 8 bases lining up with TRBD1. The CDR3 runs 13 residues. The germline V gene has CDR1 SGHVS and CDR2 FQNEAQ. Trimming at V came to 4 bases and at J to 5 bases, leaving 4 bases not matched to a gene. CDR3 coding DNA: TGTGCCAGCAGCTCGACAGGGGTCCACGAGCAGTACTTC. Its translation is CASSSTGVHEQYF.

This clone was detected only once. The J gene is TRBJ2-3, the V gene TRBV7-6; unclear D gene. This CDR3 spans 12 amino acids. Between the trimmed V and J ends, which lost 1 base and 4 bases, there was a span of 3 bases. CDR1 and CDR2 from the germline V gene are SGHVS and FNYEAQ. CDR3 DNA: TGTGCCAGCAGCTTAGGAGCAGATACGCAGTATTTT. It translates to CASSLGADTQYF.

This clone has a handful of counts. The chain recombines TRBV6-5 with TRBJ2-7; weak D call: TRBD1 (5 bases). V shed 8 bases and J shed 7 bases, with 12 bases lying between them. CDR1 MNHEY and CDR2 SVGAGI come from the germline V gene. The length of the CDR3 is 11 residues. DNA of the CDR3: TGTGCCAGCGGTTTAGGGGTAGAGCAGTACTTC. As protein: CASGLGVEQYF.

The table lists this clone with a count of one. J is TRBJ2-5 and V is TRBV7-6, with 8 bases identical to TRBD2. Trimming removed 2 bases from V and 4 bases from J; junction bases left unmatched: 6. The CDR3 length is 15 residues. From germline, CDR1 is SGHVS and CDR2 FNYEAQ. The CDR3 DNA follows: TGTGCCAGCAGCTTACGGGGGGGCCTAGGAGAGACCCAGTACTTC. Amino acids: CASSLRGGLGETQYF.

This chain joins TRBV10-3 and TRBJ2-2, with 10 bases lining up with TRBD2. V gave up 8 bases and J gave up 6 bases; unmatched junction bases: 9. The germline CDR1 and CDR2 sequences are ENHRY and SYGVKD. This CDR3 is built from 15 residues. CDR3 bases: TGTGCCATCCGTAGCGGGGGGTCTAACCCCGGGGAGCTGTTTTTT. Translated, it gives CAIRSGGSNPGELFF.

The V call is TRBV5-5, the J call TRBJ2-2, with D perhaps matching TRBD2 (5 bases). The V gene's germline CDR1 is SGHKS and CDR2 YYEKEE (reference sequence). Trimming pared 1 base from V and 6 bases from J, leaving 13 bases between. The CDR3 has 15 residues. DNA of the CDR3: TGTGCCAGCAGCTTGCAGACGGGGTGGGCCGGGGAGCTGTTTTTT. Translation: CASSLQTGWAGELFF.

The V call is TRBV2, the J call TRBJ2-3; 13 positions match TRBD2. V gave up 7 bases and J gave up 0 bases; unmatched junction bases: 7. The CDR3 extends over 17 amino acids. Germline CDR1 reads SNHLY; CDR2 reads FYNNEI. CDR3 sequence: CASILGTSGESTDTQYF. Here the CDR3 DNA reads TGTGCCAGCATCCTGGGGACTAGCGGGGAGAGCACAGATACGCAGTATTTT.

V usage is TRBV4-1 and J usage is TRBJ1-3; perhaps TRBD1 as D (6 bases). V shed 3 bases and J shed 6 bases, with 21 bases lying between them. This CDR3 contains 17 residues. Germline-derived CDR1 and CDR2 are MGHRA and YSYEKL. The CDR3 reads CASSHSPLQGGENTIYF. The CDR3 nucleotides read TGCGCCAGCAGCCATTCCCCTTTACAGGGAGGGGAAAACACCATATATTTT.

This clone was seen more than once but under ten times. V and J are TRBV27 and TRBJ2-1; D unresolved. The CDR3 is 12 residues long. V lost 5 bases, J lost 6 bases, and 8 bases lay in between. Germline loops: CDR1 MNHEY, CDR2 SMNVEV (reference sequence). CDR3 nucleotides: TGTGCCAGCAGTAATCACATCAATGAGCAGTTCTTC. Amino acids: CASSNHINEQFF.

This clone was seen a handful of times. This chain connects TRBV6-5 to TRBJ1-2; D may be TRBD1 (6 bases). Trimming stripped 4 bases from V and 6 bases from J, with 12 bases between. Germline-derived CDR1 and CDR2 are MNHEY and SVGAGI. This CDR3 region has 13 residues. CDR3: CASSLGGIHGYTF. The CDR3 DNA sequence: TGTGCCAGCAGTTTAGGGGGAATCCATGGCTACACCTTC.

This chain connects TRBV11-2 to TRBJ2-7; 8 bases are shared with TRBD2. This CDR3 has 18 amino acids. V shed 0 bases and J 4 bases; nucleotides not matched to a gene: 14. Per the germline V gene, CDR1 is SGHAT and CDR2 is FQNNGV. DNA for the CDR3: TGTGCCAGCAGCTTAGATAGTAGGAAGCGGGGGTACTTTTACGAGCAGTACTTC. As protein: CASSLDSRKRGYFYEQYF.

The chain links TRBV10-3 to TRBJ1-6, with TRBD1 as a possible D gene (6 bases). The CDR3 spans 13 residues. The V gene's germline CDR1 is ENHRY and CDR2 SYGVKD. V was cut by 6 bases and J by 10 bases, with 13 bases left in between. The CDR3 sequence: CAISAQGRSPLHF. The DNA of the CDR3 is TGTGCCATCAGCGCCCAGGGGAGATCACCCCTCCACTTT.

The chain's CDR3 is CASTYWDTTYEQYF. The CDR3 DNA is TGTGCCAGCACCTACTGGGACACGACCTACGAGCAGTACTTC. V usage is TRBV6-6 and J usage is TRBJ2-7; TRBD1 is a possible D gene (6 bases). Deletions cut 7 bases from V and 2 bases from J, with 15 bases between. The germline V gene encodes CDR1 MNHNY and CDR2 SVGAGI (reference sequence). This CDR3 is 14 amino acids long.

The CDR3 DNA follows: TGTGCCAGCAGCCGGACCCTGCCGACGGGGACTCAAGAGACCCAGTACTTC. Residues: CASSRTLPTGTQETQYF. This chain connects TRBV2 to TRBJ2-5, with a tentative D call TRBD2 (6 bases). The V and J ends lost 6 bases and 2 bases respectively, with 22 bases between them. The CDR3 has 17 amino acids. Germline V lookup: CDR1 SNHLY, CDR2 FYNNEI.